These 21 T cell receptor beta chains were sequenced from one sample in a study of blood T cell repertoires in COVID-19. Sequenced by immunoSEQ multiplex PCR; TCRdb stores in-frame clones only, minus some. The data contain about 300,000 clones, about nine tenths of them singletons. Sequences were obtained from peripheral blood. Source of these receptors: a woman between 50 and 59 years old with COVID-19, enrolled during active disease.

The CDR3 sequence: CASSHRTGGYTEAFF. The CDR3 bases are TGTGCCAGCAGCCACAGGACAGGGGGGTACACTGAAGCTTTCTTT. V usage is TRBV3-1 (or the pseudogene TRBV3-2) and J usage is TRBJ1-1, with 10 nucleotides matching TRBD1. This CDR3 contains 15 residues. V dropped 3 bases and J dropped 3; count of bases not matched to a gene: 4. CDR1 is LGHDT, CDR2 YNNKEL, per germline (reference sequence).

The gene calls are TRBV10-3 and TRBJ2-7; 9 positions agree with TRBD2. This CDR3 has 15 residues. Germline V gives CDR1 ENHRY, CDR2 SYGVKD. With V trimmed by 4 bases and J by 2 bases, 6 bases remained unmatched. The CDR3 nucleotides are TGTGCCATCAGTGGGAGCGGGAGGTTCCCCTACGAGCAGTACTTC. Its translation is CAISGSGRFPYEQYF.

The chain combines TRBV24-1 with TRBJ2-1; 7 nucleotides align to TRBD1. The trim removed 4 bases at V and 2 bases at J, leaving 7 bases unmatched. CDR3 length equals 16 residues. Germline lookup yields CDR1 KGHDR and CDR2 SFDVKD. The DNA for the CDR3 is TGTGCCACCAGTGACTCGGGACAGCCCACCTACAATGAGCAGTTCTTC. This codes for CATSDSGQPTYNEQFF.

This clone appeared a single time. This rearrangement joins TRBV5-1 to TRBJ2-1, with TRBD1 identical over 9 bases. CDR3 length equals 16 residues. CDR1 is SGHRS, CDR2 YFSETQ, per germline. Losses at the gene ends were 7 bases for V and 6 bases for J; bases not matched to a gene: 14. Here the CDR3 reads CASSHTTGGNSNEQFF. Here the CDR3 DNA reads TGCGCCAGCTCTCACACAACAGGGGGCAATAGCAATGAGCAGTTCTTC. Supplemented by reference TRBV5-1 and TRBJ2-1, the full variable domain reads KAGVTQTPRYLIKTRGQQVTLSCSPISGHRSVSWYQQTPGQGLQFLFEYFSETQRNKGNFPGRFSGRQFSNSRSEMNVSTLELGDSALYLCASSHTTGGNSNEQFFGPGTRLTVL.

Points on this clone: The sample holds other DNA sequences that translate to the same CDR3. The chain recombines TRBV5-4 with TRBJ1-5; D possibly corresponds to TRBD1 (6 bases). The CDR3 totals 15 residues. Germline lookup yields CDR1 SGHNT and CDR2 YYREEE (reference sequence). V gave up 0 bases and J gave up 4 bases, with 11 bases separating them. The CDR3 sequence is CASSLAGGPNQPQHF. CDR3 in DNA: TGTGCCAGCAGCTTGGCGGGGGGCCCAAATCAGCCCCAGCATTTT. Combining the CDR3 with reference TRBV5-4 and TRBJ1-5 gives the whole variable domain ETGVTQSPTHLIKTRGQQVTLRCSSQSGHNTVSWYQQALGQGPQFIFQYYREEENGRGNFPPRFSGLQFPNYSSELNVNALELDDSALYLCASSLAGGPNQPQHFGDGTRLSIL.

This clone has just one count. The CDR3 sequence is CASSQLSLNEAFF. CDR3 DNA: TGTGCCAGCAGCCAACTATCCCTGAATGAAGCTTTCTTT. The chain couples TRBV3-1 (or the pseudogene TRBV3-2) to TRBJ1-1; D ambiguous. The ends were cut back, 2 bases at V and 7 bases at J, with 11 bases in the middle. The CDR3 has 13 residues. The germline V gene encodes CDR1 LGHDT and CDR2 YNNKEL (reference sequence).

The CDR3 spells CASSLVGQIYEQYF. DNA for the CDR3: TGTGCCAGCAGCTTAGTGGGACAGATCTACGAGCAGTACTTC. This chain connects TRBV7-2 to TRBJ2-7; 7 nucleotides agree with TRBD1. V dropped 1 base and J dropped 3; count of bases not matched to a gene: 3. The germline V gene encodes CDR1 SGHTA and CDR2 FQGNSA. The CDR3 has 14 residues.

This rearrangement joins TRBV5-4 to TRBJ1-1; tentative D call: TRBD1 (6 bases). The CDR3 totals 14 residues. Trimming took off 4 bases at V and 8 bases at J, with 18 bases between the two ends. CDR1 and CDR2 (germline): SGHNT, YYREEE (reference sequence). The CDR3 DNA sequence: TGTGCCAGCAGCCAGGGGAAAGGGGCACTGGAAGCTTTCTTT. Translating gives CASSQGKGALEAFF.

The rearrangement joins TRBV7-9 to TRBJ2-7, with 15 bases that match TRBD2. The germline V gene has CDR1 SEHNR and CDR2 FQNEAQ (reference sequence). After removal of 2 bases from V and 6 bases from J, the junction contained 5 bases not matched to a gene. This CDR3 is 16 amino acids long. As DNA, the CDR3 is TGTGCCAGCAGCTTAAACTCGGGACTAGCGGGAGGCGAGCAGTACTTC. Translating it yields CASSLNSGLAGGEQYF.

The V call is TRBV5-4, the J call TRBJ2-1; perhaps TRBD2 as D (5 bases). V lost 4 bases and J 7 bases, leaving 15 bases between the germline ends. This CDR3 has 14 residues. The germline V gene has CDR1 SGHNT and CDR2 YYREEE (reference sequence). The CDR3, as DNA: TGTGCCAGCAGCCCTCGCTCAAGCGGAAATGAGCAGTTCTTC. This sequence encodes CASSPRSSGNEQFF.

The table lists this clone with a count of one. This same CDR3 is encoded by further DNA sequences in the sample. The rearrangement links TRBV29-1 to TRBJ1-1; D gene uncertain. The CDR3 runs 12 residues. V lost 4 bases to trimming and J lost 1 base, with 7 bases between them. Germline CDR1 and CDR2: SQVTM and ANQGSEA. CDR3 in DNA: TGCAGCGTTGTCGGGGAGAACACTGAAGCTTTCTTT. Protein: CSVVGENTEAFF. The full variable domain, with the rest looked up from reference TRBV29-1 and TRBJ1-1, is SAVISQKPSRDICQRGTSLTIQCQVDSQVTMMFWYRQQPGQSLTLIATANQGSEATYESGFVIDKFPISRPNLTFSTLTVSNMSPEDSSIYLCSVVGENTEAFFGQGTRLTVV.

The chain joins TRBV27 to TRBJ2-1, with D tentatively TRBD2 (5 bases). The V end was cut by 10 bases, the J end by 3 bases, with 10 bases between. The germline gives CDR1 MNHEY, CDR2 SMNVEV (reference sequence). This CDR3 contains 12 residues. This CDR3 reads CATRESYNEQFF. CDR3 DNA: TGTGCCACCCGGGAAAGCTACAATGAGCAGTTCTTC.

The chain joins TRBV7-6 to TRBJ2-1; TRBD2 aligns across 8 bases. J was trimmed by 0 bases and V by 5 bases; bases with no gene match: 6. Germline CDR1 and CDR2: SGHVS and FNYEAQ. The CDR3 runs 16 residues. CDR3 sequence reads: CASSIYSGSSYNEQFF. The CDR3 nucleotides are TGTGCCAGCAGCATATACAGCGGGAGCTCCTACAATGAGCAGTTCTTC.

This clone was detected once. This chain joins TRBV7-9 and TRBJ2-2; 10 bases are shared with TRBD2. V lost 0 bases and J lost 7; bases outside the gene matches: 5. The germline CDR1 and CDR2 sequences are SEHNR and FQNEAQ (reference sequence). CDR3 length: 16 amino acids. The CDR3 region has the DNA TGTGCCAGCAGCTTAGCTCCAGCTAGCGGGGGCGGGGAGCTGTTTTTT. Its protein is CASSLAPASGGGELFF.

The rearrangement uses TRBV7-2 and TRBJ2-7; 8 bases match TRBD2. V was clipped by 5 bases and J by 9 bases; unmatched bases: 15. CDR3 length equals 15 residues. Per the germline V gene, CDR1 is SGHTA and CDR2 is FQGNSA. As DNA, the CDR3 is TGTGCCAGCAGCCCCCCCGGGACTAGGCCCTTAAGGCAGTACTTC. Translation: CASSPPGTRPLRQYF.

The chain links TRBV5-6 to TRBJ1-1, with D possibly TRBD1 on 5 matching bases. The germline gives CDR1 SGHDT, CDR2 YYEEEE. The V end was cut by 4 bases, the J end by 6 bases, with 7 bases between. CDR3 length equals 11 residues. The CDR3 DNA is TGTGCCAGCAGCCTGGGGCCTGAAGCTTTCTTT. This encodes CASSLGPEAFF.

The V call is TRBV5-4, the J call TRBJ1-6; 8 nucleotides align to TRBD1. This CDR3 comprises 15 residues. V trimming: 1 base; J trimming: 5 bases; junction bases outside the gene matches: 2. Germline CDR1 SGHNT, CDR2 YYREEE (reference sequence). The DNA of the CDR3 is TGTGCCAGCAGCTTGAAGACAGGGGATAATTCACCCCTCCACTTT. This translates into CASSLKTGDNSPLHF.

The J gene is TRBJ1-1, the V gene TRBV6-5, with D perhaps TRBD1 (6 bases). Trimming left V 8 bases short and J 1 base short, with 17 bases between. The CDR3 totals 15 residues. Germline CDR1 MNHEY, CDR2 SVGAGI. The CDR3 coding sequence is TGTGCCAGCGGCCAGCTCGGGACAACGAACACTGAAGCTTTCTTT. It yields the protein CASGQLGTTNTEAFF.

This chain links TRBV2 with TRBJ1-1; D is perhaps TRBD1 (5 bases). This CDR3 spans 12 amino acids. CDR1 is SNHLY, CDR2 FYNNEI, per germline. The V and J ends lost 8 bases and 1 base respectively, with 8 bases between them. The CDR3 spells CASQGWNTEAFF. CDR3 DNA: TGTGCCAGCCAGGGCTGGAACACTGAAGCTTTCTTT.

About this clone itself: The same CDR3 arises from other DNA sequences in this sample as well. The chain combines TRBV5-6 with TRBJ1-1; D might be TRBD1 (5 bases). Germline V gene lookup returns CDR1 SGHDT and CDR2 YYEEEE. The CDR3 extends over 13 amino acids. V was trimmed by 5 bases and J by 1 base, leaving 9 bases between them. The CDR3 DNA is TGTGCCAGCAGTTTTGACAGGAACACTGAAGCTTTCTTT. It encodes CASSFDRNTEAFF. The full variable domain, with the rest looked up from reference TRBV5-6 and TRBJ1-1, is DAGVTQSPTHLIKTRGQQVTLRCSPKSGHDTVSWYQQALGQGPQFIFQYYEEEERQRGNFPDRFSGHQFPNYSSELNVNALLLGDSALYLCASSFDRNTEAFFGQGTRLTVV.

The CDR3 loop reads CASSPLGGFGEQYF. CDR3 DNA sequence: TGCGCCAGCAGCCCCCTGGGAGGGTTTGGGGAGCAGTACTTC. The chain links TRBV4-1 to TRBJ2-7; 7 bases are shared with TRBD2. The germline V gene has CDR1 MGHRA and CDR2 YSYEKL. The V segment lost 4 bases and the J segment 7 bases; nucleotides outside the gene matches: 10. The CDR3 consists of 14 residues.